These 32 T cell receptor beta chains originate from one sample sequenced in a study of T cell repertoires in cytomegalovirus infection. TCRdb itself ran the reads through MiXCR, one entry per CDR3 protein. The data show around 71,000 distinct CDR3 sequences, approximately 42% seen once. For these TCRs, the target antigens are not known. Here the sequenced sample was CD8+ T cells from cultured PBMCs, taken from culture after CMV antigen stimulation. The receptors come from a human donor in good health (CMV status not recorded). Some clones in this sample may be carry-over from other donors' samples.

The table lists this clonotype with many counts. The V gene is TRBV9, the J gene TRBJ2-5; 7 bases are a match to TRBD1. The CDR3 sequence is 15 residues long. CDR1 is SGDLS and CDR2 is YYNGEE in the germline V gene. V was clipped by 2 bases and J by 5 bases; unmatched bases: 9. The CDR3 nucleotides read TGTGCCAGCAGCGTGGACAGGTCGGCTGGGGAGACCCAGTACTTC. Protein sequence: CASSVDRSAGETQYF.

This chain joins TRBV4-1 and TRBJ2-1; 7 bases match TRBD1. The germline V gene encodes CDR1 MGHRA and CDR2 YSYEKL. This CDR3 spans 11 amino acids. The trim removed 1 base at V and 13 bases at J, leaving 1 base unmatched. The CDR3 here is CASSQGQGQFF. The DNA for the CDR3 is TGCGCCAGCAGCCAAGGACAGGGACAGTTCTTC.

The genes are TRBV2 and TRBJ2-3; 10 nucleotides align to TRBD2. Germline CDR1 SNHLY, CDR2 FYNNEI. The CDR3 is 18 amino acids. After removal of 2 bases from V and 0 bases from J, the junction contained 8 bases not matched to a gene. Here the CDR3 reads CASSEQPSGGASTDTQYF. In DNA, the CDR3 is TGTGCCAGCAGTGAACAGCCTAGCGGGGGAGCTAGCACAGATACGCAGTATTTT.

This clonotype is a singleton in its sample. The chain uses TRBV24-1 and TRBJ2-5; TRBD2 matches 15 bases. There are 19 residues in the CDR3. The trim removed 3 bases at V and 5 bases at J, leaving 12 bases unmatched. The germline V gene has CDR1 KGHDR and CDR2 SFDVKD. In nucleotides, the CDR3 is TGTGCCACCAGTGATCCCAGGACTAGCGGGGGGGTATACGACGAGACCCAGTACTTC. The encoded protein is CATSDPRTSGGVYDETQYF.

The table lists this clonotype with a few counts. This chain connects TRBV12-3 or TRBV12-4 to TRBJ2-7; 7 positions agree with TRBD1. The length of the CDR3 is 15 residues. The V segment lost 5 bases and the J segment 7 bases; nucleotides outside the gene matches: 14. Here the CDR3 reads CASSLSTGALEEQYF. The CDR3 bases are TGTGCCAGCAGTCTCTCCACAGGGGCCCTTGAAGAGCAGTACTTC.

This clonotype was recorded a few times. The chain carries TRBV7-2 and TRBJ2-3; D remains ambiguous. Per the germline V gene, CDR1 is SGHTA and CDR2 is FQGNSA. The V end was cut by 5 bases, the J end by 1 base, with 10 bases between. This CDR3 is built from 14 residues. The DNA of the CDR3 is TGTGCCAGCAGCCCGCCCGGCCGCACAGATACGCAGTATTTT. Amino acid sequence: CASSPPGRTDTQYF.

This sequence joins TRBV12-3 or TRBV12-4 and TRBJ1-5; 7 bases line up with TRBD1. The CDR3 sequence is 15 residues long. V trimming: 5 bases; J trimming: 0 bases; junction bases outside the gene matches: 4. The CDR3: CASSHRQGSNQPQHF. The CDR3 nucleotides read TGTGCCAGCAGTCATCGACAGGGTAGCAATCAGCCCCAGCATTTT.

The chain employs TRBV4-1 and TRBJ2-3; unclear D gene. V lost 4 bases, J lost 4 bases, and 9 bases lay in between. This CDR3 is 13 amino acids long. Per the germline V gene, CDR1 is MGHRA and CDR2 is YSYEKL. The chain's CDR3 is CASSPRQSDTQYF. CDR3 bases: TGCGCCAGCAGCCCTAGACAATCAGATACGCAGTATTTT.

V gene TRBV27 combines with J gene TRBJ1-2, with TRBD1 identical over 9 bases. Germline CDR1 and CDR2: MNHEY and SMNVEV (reference sequence). V dropped 5 bases and J dropped 7; count of bases not matched to a gene: 14. This CDR3 spans 16 amino acids. The CDR3 sequence: CASSPSTGTGYGGYTF. The CDR3, as DNA: TGTGCCAGCAGTCCCAGTACCGGGACAGGGTATGGTGGCTACACCTTC.

This clonotype was observed once. V and J are TRBV2 and TRBJ2-1; D is possibly TRBD2 (6 bases). V dropped 4 bases and J dropped 1 base, with 8 bases sitting between them. Germline assignment: CDR1 SNHLY and CDR2 FYNNEI. CDR3 length: 14 amino acids. The CDR3 loop reads CASSGLVSYNEQFF. CDR3 DNA: TGTGCCAGCAGTGGACTAGTTTCCTACAATGAGCAGTTCTTC. Looking up the rest from reference TRBV2 and TRBJ2-1 gives the full variable domain: EPEVTQTPSHQVTQMGQEVILRCVPISNHLYFYWYRQILGQKVEFLVSFYNNEISEKSEIFDDQFSVERPDGSNFTLKIRSTKLEDSAMYFCASSGLVSYNEQFFGPGTRLTVL.

The chain links TRBV7-8 to TRBJ1-6; D unresolved. The CDR3 length is 17 residues. Trimming pared 2 bases from V and 0 bases from J, leaving 11 bases between. Germline CDR1 is SGHVS and CDR2 is FQNEAQ. The CDR3 DNA follows: TGTGCCAGCAGCTTAAACAGCCGTAGCTCCTATAATTCACCCCTCCACTTT. Amino acid sequence: CASSLNSRSSYNSPLHF. Variable domain in full (rest from reference TRBV7-8 and TRBJ1-6): GAGVSQSPRYKVAKRGQDVALRCDPISGHVSLFWYQQALGQGPEFLTYFQNEAQLDKSGLPSDRFFAERPEGSVSTLKIQRTQQEDSAVYLCASSLNSRSSYNSPLHFGNGTRLTVT.

The V gene is TRBV7-9, the J gene TRBJ2-5; D not resolved. Germline-derived CDR1 and CDR2 are SEHNR and FQNEAQ (reference sequence). V lost 0 bases and J lost 5, with 10 bases in between. The CDR3 is 14 amino acids. CDR3 sequence (DNA): TGTGCCAGCAGCTTAGCGCTTGACGGTGAGACCCAGTACTTC. It is translated as CASSLALDGETQYF.

The V and J genes are TRBV6-4 and TRBJ2-1; TRBD2 agrees at 11 bases. The CDR3 extends over 16 amino acids. Germline V gene data show CDR1 as MRHNA and CDR2 as SNTAGT. The J segment lost 3 bases and the V segment lost 0 bases, leaving 1 base of the junction unmatched. CDR3: CASSDSLAGDYNEQFF. The CDR3 coding sequence is TGTGCCAGCAGTGACTCACTAGCGGGGGACTACAATGAGCAGTTCTTC.

This clonotype was counted only a few times. V usage is TRBV7-9 and J usage is TRBJ1-4; 8 nucleotides agree with TRBD1. Trimming removed 5 bases from V and 7 bases from J; junction bases left unmatched: 3. The CDR3 loop spans 13 amino acids. Germline CDR1 and CDR2: SEHNR and FQNEAQ (reference sequence). The CDR3 sequence is CASSPTGAEKLFF. CDR3 DNA: TGTGCCAGCAGCCCGACAGGGGCTGAAAAACTGTTTTTT.

The J gene is TRBJ1-2, the V gene TRBV10-3, with TRBD1 matching over 7 bases. CDR1 and CDR2 (germline): ENHRY, SYGVKD. V lost 9 bases, J lost 1 base, and 5 bases stayed unmatched. The CDR3 runs 13 residues. CDR3 bases: TGTGCCATTCGACAGGGTAGTAACTATGGCTACACCTTC. Protein product: CAIRQGSNYGYTF.

This clonotype was observed a few times. The rearrangement uses TRBV5-6 and TRBJ2-1; a possible D gene is TRBD2 (6 bases). Germline V gene sequence: CDR1 SGHDT, CDR2 YYEEEE. CDR3 length: 15 residues. With 4 bases removed from V and 1 base from J, the gap between germline ends came to 12 bases. The CDR3: CASSRGSSSYNEQFF. CDR3 sequence (DNA): TGTGCCAGCAGCCGGGGGTCCTCGTCCTACAATGAGCAGTTCTTC.

V usage is TRBV6-1 and J usage is TRBJ2-7, with TRBD2 matching 7 bases. Unmatched junction bases numbered 5, after V lost 4 bases and J lost 5 bases. CDR1 and CDR2 from the germline V gene are MNHNS and SASEGT. The CDR3 consists of 13 residues. The CDR3 loop reads CASSGGLVDEQYF. The CDR3 DNA sequence: TGTGCCAGCAGTGGCGGACTAGTCGACGAGCAGTACTTC.

This clonotype was counted a single time. This CDR3 is CASSLGVSGNTIYF. The CDR3 nucleotides are TGTGCCAGCAGTTTAGGTGTTTCGGGAAACACCATATATTTT. The chain uses TRBV27 and TRBJ1-3, with no clear D. Trimming took off 2 bases at V and 4 bases at J, with 9 bases between the two ends. CDR1 and CDR2 (germline): MNHEY, SMNVEV (reference sequence). The CDR3 totals 14 residues.

The chain has TRBV6-8 and TRBJ1-2; a possible D gene is TRBD1 (6 bases). The germline CDR1 and CDR2 sequences are MNHGY and SAAAGT. The CDR3 runs 17 residues. V lost 6 bases and J 6 bases, leaving 26 bases between the germline ends. The CDR3 nucleotides are TGTGCCAGCAGCTTCGGGGCTCCGGGGGGCGCTAGGGATGGCTACACCTTC. The encoded protein is CASSFGAPGGARDGYTF.

The CDR3 sequence: CASARNSETQYF. The CDR3 DNA sequence: TGTGCCAGCGCCCGTAACTCAGAGACCCAGTACTTC. This chain connects TRBV5-3 to TRBJ2-5; D remains ambiguous. TRBV5-3 is an ORF, with its function uncertain. The length of the CDR3 is 12 residues. V dropped 8 bases and J dropped 4 bases, with 12 bases sitting between them.

The chain has TRBV7-9 and TRBJ2-3; D is unclear. This CDR3 comprises 16 residues. The V end lost 1 base, the J end lost 0 bases, and 11 bases lay between the germline ends. Per the germline V gene, CDR1 is SEHNR and CDR2 is FQNEAQ (reference sequence). This chain's CDR3 is CASSLVGSSSTDTQYF. CDR3 nucleotide sequence: TGTGCCAGCAGCTTAGTCGGCAGCTCTAGCACAGATACGCAGTATTTT. The full variable domain, in which reference TRBV7-9 and TRBJ2-3 provide the parts outside the CDR3, is DTGVSQNPRHKITKRGQNVTFRCDPISEHNRLYWYRQTLGQGPEFLTYFQNEAQLEKSRLLSDRFSAERPKGSFSTLEIQRTEQGDSAMYLCASSLVGSSSTDTQYFGPGTRLTVL.

V and J are TRBV18 and TRBJ1-1; D ambiguous. This CDR3 is built from 13 residues. The V gene lost 2 bases and the J gene lost 4 bases, with 8 bases spanning the gap. The germline V gene has CDR1 KGHSH and CDR2 LQKENI. The DNA of the CDR3 is TGTGCCAGCTCACCAGGTCCGGGCACTGAAGCTTTCTTT. Translation: CASSPGPGTEAFF.

The genes are TRBV7-2 and TRBJ2-7; 7 nucleotides match TRBD1. V lost 3 bases and J lost 2; bases outside the gene matches: 10. Germline V lookup: CDR1 SGHTA, CDR2 FQGNSA. The CDR3 spans 16 residues. CDR3 in DNA: TGTGCCAGCAGCTTCCTACCGGCAGGGGGAGCCTACGAGCAGTACTTC. Protein: CASSFLPAGGAYEQYF.

This chain connects TRBV2 to TRBJ2-3; D not resolved. V was pared by 11 bases and J by 4 bases, with 16 bases between. This CDR3 is built from 13 residues. CDR1 SNHLY and CDR2 FYNNEI come from the germline V gene. The CDR3 sequence is CAGKAPFPDTQYF. For the CDR3, the DNA is TGTGCCGGCAAGGCTCCGTTCCCAGATACGCAGTATTTT.

This clonotype was seen repeatedly, ten times or more. V and J are TRBV7-6 and TRBJ2-6; weak D call: TRBD2 (6 bases). Germline V gene lookup returns CDR1 SGHVS and CDR2 FNYEAQ. The CDR3 totals 15 residues. V was pared by 3 bases and J by 3 bases, with 9 bases between. The CDR3 region is CASSLGGSGANVLTF. In DNA form, the CDR3 reads TGTGCCAGCAGCTTGGGAGGAAGTGGGGCCAACGTCCTGACTTTC. The full variable domain, rest sourced from reference TRBV7-6 and TRBJ2-6, is GAGVSQSPRYKVTKRGQDVALRCDPISGHVSLYWYRQALGQGPEFLTYFNYEAQQDKSGLPNDRFSAERPEGSISTLTIQRTEQRDSAMYRCASSLGGSGANVLTFGAGSRLTVL.

This clonotype was counted only a few times. The chain is built from TRBV7-9 and TRBJ1-4; tentative D call: TRBD1 (5 bases). The CDR3 length is 18 residues. The germline V and J ends were trimmed by 3 bases and 5 bases, with 22 bases remaining between them. Germline V CDR1 and CDR2: SEHNR, FQNEAQ (reference sequence). This CDR3 reads CASSFALAAGTGNEKLFF. The CDR3 DNA reads as TGTGCCAGCAGCTTTGCTTTAGCCGCCGGGACGGGGAATGAAAAACTGTTTTTT.

The chain combines TRBV27 with TRBJ1-2, with D uncertain. CDR1 is MNHEY and CDR2 is SMNVEV in the germline V gene (reference sequence). Deletions cut 2 bases from V and 7 bases from J, with 11 bases between. The CDR3 is 13 amino acids. DNA of the CDR3: TGTGCCAGCAGTTTAACCTCAGGCAGTGGCTACACCTTC. Its translation is CASSLTSGSGYTF.

There are a few counts of this clonotype. The genes are TRBV11-2 and TRBJ2-7; possible D gene TRBD1, 6 bases. CDR1 and CDR2 from the germline V gene are SGHAT and FQNNGV. The germline V and J ends were trimmed by 4 bases and 1 base, with 17 bases remaining between them. The CDR3 is made up of 16 amino acids. The CDR3: CASSSMTGFGSYEQYF. The CDR3 nucleotides are TGTGCCAGCAGCTCCATGACAGGCTTCGGATCCTACGAGCAGTACTTC.

The CDR3 sequence: CASSQEAGTSGVADTQYF. CDR3 in DNA: TGTGCCAGCAGCCAAGAGGCCGGGACTAGCGGGGTGGCAGATACGCAGTATTTT. The chain is built from TRBV4-2 and TRBJ2-3; 13 nucleotides line up with TRBD2. The V gene's germline CDR1 is LGHNA and CDR2 YNFKEQ. CDR3 size: 18 residues. The V gene end was trimmed by 0 bases and the J gene end by 4 bases; junction bases not matched to a gene: 7.

This clonotype was seen a handful of times. The V and J genes are TRBV7-2 and TRBJ1-3, with 7 bases that match TRBD1. Germline values: CDR1 SGHTA, CDR2 FQGNSA. The CDR3 sequence is 15 residues long. V trimming: 5 bases; J trimming: 3 bases; junction bases outside the gene matches: 7. CDR3 protein: CASSPRGLSGNTIYF. The CDR3 DNA is TGTGCCAGCAGCCCAAGGGGGCTCAGTGGAAACACCATATATTTT. The full variable domain, its missing parts supplied by reference TRBV7-2 and TRBJ1-3, is GAGVSQSPSNKVTEKGKDVELRCDPISGHTALYWYRQSLGQGLEFLIYFQGNSAPDKSGLPSDRFSAERTGGSVSTLTIQRTQQEDSAVYLCASSPRGLSGNTIYFGEGSWLTVV.

This clonotype occurred a few times. This chain connects TRBV29-1 to TRBJ1-1; 8 bases match TRBD1. Per germline, CDR1 SQVTM and CDR2 ANQGSEA. The trim removed 5 bases at V and 0 bases at J, leaving 5 bases unmatched. This CDR3 spans 14 amino acids. In DNA, the CDR3 is TGCAGCGTTACCCAGGGGGCCATGAACACTGAAGCTTTCTTT. Translating gives CSVTQGAMNTEAFF. Full variable domain (rest looked up from reference TRBV29-1 and TRBJ1-1): SAVISQKPSRDICQRGTSLTIQCQVDSQVTMMFWYRQQPGQSLTLIATANQGSEATYESGFVIDKFPISRPNLTFSTLTVSNMSPEDSSIYLCSVTQGAMNTEAFFGQGTRLTVV.

This clonotype was observed at least ten times. CDR3 nucleotides: TGCGCCAGCAGCGCACAGGGGGCTGTCACTGAAGCTTTCTTT. Its protein is CASSAQGAVTEAFF. V and J are TRBV4-1 and TRBJ1-1; 9 bases match TRBD1. This CDR3 is 14 amino acids long. The germline CDR1 and CDR2 sequences are MGHRA and YSYEKL. The junction had 5 bases not matched to a gene; V was cut back by 5 bases and J by 4 bases.